This entry lists 26 T cell receptor beta chains sequenced from one sample in a study of cytomegalovirus exposure and HLA in healthy donors. The PCR employed 60 Vbeta primers together with 13 Jbeta primers. The method was immunoSEQ multiplex PCR; TCRdb's version includes in-frame clones alone and lacks a portion of them. The sample includes roughly 120,000 clones, roughly 81% of them seen just once. Sequencing was done on a sample of PBMCs. The receptors originated from a woman aged 25 to 39 in good health and CMV-seronegative.

The chain combines TRBV11-3 with TRBJ2-7; 7 nucleotides line up with TRBD1. Trimming removed 0 bases from V and 6 bases from J; junction bases left unmatched: 5. Germline CDR1 and CDR2: SGHNT and YENEEA. The CDR3 runs 14 residues. In DNA form, the CDR3 reads TGTGCCAGCAGCTTAGATACAGGGGCTGGCGAGCAGTACTTC. This encodes CASSLDTGAGEQYF. The complete variable domain, with remaining parts taken from reference TRBV11-3 and TRBJ2-7, reads EAGVVQSPRYKIIEKKQPVAFWCNPISGHNTLYWYLQNLGQGPELLIRYENEEAVDDSQLPKDRFSAERLKGVDSTLKIQPAELGDSAVYLCASSLDTGAGEQYFGPGTRLTVT.

V gene TRBV13 combines with J gene TRBJ1-2; 8 bases align to TRBD1. V shed 5 bases and J 3 bases; nucleotides not matched to a gene: 5. Germline V gives CDR1 PRHDT, CDR2 FYEKMQ (reference sequence). The CDR3 sequence is 14 residues long. DNA for the CDR3: TGTGCCAGCAGCCAGGCGACAGGGGACTATGGCTACACCTTC. Protein sequence: CASSQATGDYGYTF. Full variable domain (outside the CDR3, taken from reference TRBV13 and TRBJ1-2): AAGVIQSPRHLIKEKRETATLKCYPIPRHDTVYWYQQGPGQDPQFLISFYEKMQSDKGSIPDRFSAQQFSDYHSELNMSSLELGDSALYFCASSQATGDYGYTFGSGTRLTVV.

The rearrangement joins TRBV7-3 to TRBJ2-3; D may be TRBD1 (6 bases). V lost 0 bases to trimming and J lost 0 bases, with 13 bases between them. Germline CDR1 SGHTA, CDR2 FQGTGA. CDR3 length: 17 residues. In DNA form, the CDR3 reads TGTGCCAGCAGCTTAACAGGGACACCGACTAGCACAGATACGCAGTATTTT. Protein sequence: CASSLTGTPTSTDTQYF. Looking up the rest from reference TRBV7-3 and TRBJ2-3 gives the full variable domain: GAGVSQTPSNKVTEKGKYVELRCDPISGHTALYWYRQSLGQGPEFLIYFQGTGAADDSGLPNDRFFAVRPEGSVSTLKIQRTERGDSAVYLCASSLTGTPTSTDTQYFGPGTRLTVL.

V gene TRBV28 combines with J gene TRBJ1-2; 8 nucleotides match TRBD1. CDR3 length: 12 residues. Per the germline V gene, CDR1 is MDHEN and CDR2 is SYDVKM. V lost 4 bases and J lost 8; bases outside the gene matches: 3. CDR3 bases: TGTGCCAGCAGTTCAGCAGGGGGCGGCTACACCTTC. Its translation is CASSSAGGGYTF.

The chain uses TRBV7-6 and TRBJ2-5; D gene uncertain. CDR3 length: 14 residues. V lost 5 bases to trimming and J lost 5 bases, with 15 bases between them. Germline V gene sequence: CDR1 SGHVS, CDR2 FNYEAQ. The CDR3 DNA reads as TGTGCCAGCAGCGGAGCTTTGGGTTTCGAGACCCAGTACTTC. Its translation: CASSGALGFETQYF.

The chain is built from TRBV9 and TRBJ2-5, with 12 nucleotides matching TRBD2. The V gene end was trimmed by 0 bases and the J gene end by 0 bases; junction bases not matched to a gene: 3. Germline CDR1 and CDR2: SGDLS and YYNGEE. The CDR3 spans 17 residues. The CDR3 nucleotides are TGTGCCAGCAGCGTAGGTACTAGCGGGGGGTACCAAGAGACCCAGTACTTC. It encodes CASSVGTSGGYQETQYF.

The CDR3 loop is CATTGGRDNEQFF. DNA of the CDR3: TGTGCCACAACAGGGGGCAGGGACAATGAGCAGTTCTTC. The J gene is TRBJ2-1, the V gene TRBV19, with 9 bases lining up with TRBD1. There are 13 residues in the CDR3. The V gene end was trimmed by 10 bases and the J gene end by 5 bases; junction bases not matched to a gene: 6. Germline CDR1 and CDR2: LNHDA and SQIVND (reference sequence).

The chain couples TRBV5-1 to TRBJ1-1; weak D call: TRBD1 (6 bases). Per the germline V gene, CDR1 is SGHRS and CDR2 is YFSETQ. This CDR3 has 15 amino acids. Trimming left V 2 bases short and J 1 base short, with 12 bases between. CDR3 bases: TGCGCCAGCAGCTTTTACGGGACAAGGAACACTGAAGCTTTCTTT. Translation gives CASSFYGTRNTEAFF.

This clone was counted only a few times. CDR3 nucleotide sequence: TGTGCCAGCGGTTCTCAGGGGACTGGAAACACCATATATTTT. Translated, it gives CASGSQGTGNTIYF. V is TRBV11-3 and J is TRBJ1-3; D perhaps matches TRBD1 (6 bases). Germline CDR1 reads SGHNT; CDR2 reads YENEEA. Trimming shortened V by 8 bases and J by 2 bases, and 13 bases separated the two germline ends. This CDR3 is built from 14 residues. Drawing the rest from reference TRBV11-3 and TRBJ1-3, the complete variable domain is EAGVVQSPRYKIIEKKQPVAFWCNPISGHNTLYWYLQNLGQGPELLIRYENEEAVDDSQLPKDRFSAERLKGVDSTLKIQPAELGDSAVYLCASGSQGTGNTIYFGEGSWLTVV.

This chain links TRBV7-3 with TRBJ2-3; TRBD1 matches 7 bases. CDR3 length equals 14 residues. Germline V CDR1 and CDR2: SGHTA, FQGTGA. The V segment lost 5 bases and the J segment 1 base; nucleotides outside the gene matches: 3. The CDR3 region is CASSTGQGTDTQYF. CDR3 bases: TGTGCCAGCAGCACCGGACAGGGCACAGATACGCAGTATTTT.

The chain links TRBV6-1 to TRBJ2-1, with D possibly matching TRBD2 (6 bases). CDR1 is MNHNS and CDR2 is SASEGT in the germline V gene. The CDR3 loop spans 16 amino acids. V gave up 4 bases and J gave up 1 base, with 14 bases separating them. CDR3 coding DNA: TGTGCCAGCAGTGGGACCATCGGGAGTTCCTACAATGAGCAGTTCTTC. This encodes CASSGTIGSSYNEQFF.

This clone was seen a handful of times. The chain has TRBV7-2 and TRBJ2-2, with 9 bases lining up with TRBD1. Germline lookup yields CDR1 SGHTA and CDR2 FQGNSA. The junction had 5 bases not matched to a gene; V was cut back by 7 bases and J by 2 bases. This CDR3 contains 15 residues. This CDR3 is CASTRTGDNTGELFF. CDR3 DNA: TGTGCCAGCACCAGGACAGGGGACAACACCGGGGAGCTGTTTTTT.

The V gene is TRBV7-8, the J gene TRBJ1-1; possibly TRBD1 for D (6 bases). This CDR3 region has 14 residues. Germline V CDR1 and CDR2: SGHVS, FQNEAQ. V was cut by 5 bases and J by 7 bases, with 17 bases left in between. DNA for the CDR3: TGTGCCAGCAGCCCACGACCTCGGGACAATGAAGCTTTCTTT. Protein product: CASSPRPRDNEAFF. The entire variable domain, with the rest obtained from reference TRBV7-8 and TRBJ1-1, is as follows: GAGVSQSPRYKVAKRGQDVALRCDPISGHVSLFWYQQALGQGPEFLTYFQNEAQLDKSGLPSDRFFAERPEGSVSTLKIQRTQQEDSAVYLCASSPRPRDNEAFFGQGTRLTVV.

This clone turned up a few times. This rearrangement joins TRBV6-6 to TRBJ1-1; unclear D gene. The CDR3 contains 11 residues. Germline V gene lookup returns CDR1 MNHNY and CDR2 SVGAGI (reference sequence). Trimming stripped 2 bases from V and 6 bases from J, with 4 bases between. CDR3 DNA sequence: TGTGCCAGCAGTTACGGGCCTGAAGCTTTCTTT. Its translation: CASSYGPEAFF.

This chain links TRBV7-3 with TRBJ2-5; 8 bases are a match to TRBD2. J was trimmed by 5 bases and V by 5 bases; bases with no gene match: 16. CDR1 and CDR2 from the germline V gene are SGHTA and FQGTGA. This CDR3 is 17 amino acids long. CDR3 residues: CASSPTAKRECEETQYF. The CDR3 bases are TGTGCCAGCAGCCCGACCGCCAAGCGGGAGTGCGAGGAGACCCAGTACTTC.

This chain uses TRBV4-1 with TRBJ1-5, with 10 bases matching TRBD1. CDR1 and CDR2 (germline): MGHRA, YSYEKL. The V gene end was trimmed by 2 bases and the J gene end by 7 bases; junction bases not matched to a gene: 17. This CDR3 has 19 amino acids. The CDR3: CASSQSWEGTGVFGQPQHF. DNA of the CDR3: TGCGCCAGCAGCCAATCCTGGGAAGGGACAGGGGTGTTTGGGCAGCCCCAGCATTTT.

The chain combines TRBV5-1 with TRBJ2-1; a possible D gene is TRBD2 (5 bases). This CDR3 spans 13 amino acids. V lost 0 bases and J 8 bases, leaving 9 bases between the germline ends. Per germline, CDR1 SGHRS and CDR2 YFSETQ. CDR3 bases: TGCGCCAGCAGCTTGGTTCCCGGGGATGAGCAGTTCTTC. It specifies CASSLVPGDEQFF.

The chain recombines TRBV15 with TRBJ1-1; TRBD1 matches 9 bases. The trim removed 0 bases at V and 5 bases at J, leaving 4 bases unmatched. This CDR3 comprises 15 residues. From germline, CDR1 is LNHNV and CDR2 YYDKDF (reference sequence). The chain's CDR3 is CATSRDRDRATEAFF. CDR3 nucleotides: TGTGCCACCAGCAGAGATCGGGACAGGGCAACTGAAGCTTTCTTT.

This rearrangement joins TRBV7-3 to TRBJ2-1, with D perhaps TRBD1 (5 bases). Trimming took off 5 bases at V and 7 bases at J, with 12 bases between the two ends. Germline-derived CDR1 and CDR2 are SGHTA and FQGTGA. The CDR3 extends over 13 amino acids. This chain's CDR3 is CASSPLSGNEQFF. In nucleotides, the CDR3 is TGTGCCAGCAGCCCCCTATCAGGGAATGAGCAGTTCTTC.

This clone was observed a handful of times. This chain joins TRBV21-1 and TRBJ1-5; the D call TRBD1 from the table was never checked on the DNA. TRBV21-1 is recorded as a pseudogene. This CDR3 has 21 residues. CDR3 DNA sequence: TGTGCCAGCAGCAAACCATACCGGGACAGGGTAACTTCGGATAGCAATCAGCCCCAGCATTTT. This encodes CASSKPYRDRVTSDSNQPQHF.

The chain uses TRBV27 and TRBJ1-5; D ambiguous. CDR1 and CDR2 from the germline V gene are MNHEY and SMNVEV (reference sequence). Trimming pared 3 bases from V and 0 bases from J, leaving 9 bases between. The CDR3 spans 15 residues. The CDR3 bases are TGTGCCAGCAGTTTTAGCAGTTATAGCAATCAGCCCCAGCATTTT. It specifies CASSFSSYSNQPQHF.

This clone was seen a few times. The chain carries TRBV7-2 and TRBJ2-1; D gene unclear. Between the trimmed V and J ends, which lost 4 bases and 5 bases, there was a span of 15 bases. This CDR3 is built from 15 residues. Per the germline V gene, CDR1 is SGHTA and CDR2 is FQGNSA. The CDR3 protein is CASSSRFWRNNEQFF. CDR3 bases: TGTGCCAGCAGCTCCAGGTTTTGGCGAAACAATGAGCAGTTCTTC. Supplemented by reference TRBV7-2 and TRBJ2-1, the full variable domain reads GAGVSQSPSNKVTEKGKDVELRCDPISGHTALYWYRQSLGQGLEFLIYFQGNSAPDKSGLPSDRFSAERTGGSVSTLTIQRTQQEDSAVYLCASSSRFWRNNEQFFGPGTRLTVL.

The V gene is TRBV5-6, the J gene TRBJ2-7, with 7 positions matching TRBD2. The CDR3 has 14 amino acids. Trimming at V came to 2 bases and at J to 5 bases, leaving 7 bases not matched to a gene. Germline V lookup: CDR1 SGHDT, CDR2 YYEEEE. CDR3 region: CASSFRGVRDEQYF. The CDR3 DNA is TGTGCCAGCAGCTTCCGGGGGGTGCGGGACGAGCAGTACTTC.

The gene calls are TRBV4-1 and TRBJ2-7; 14 bases map to TRBD2. The trim removed 4 bases at V and 5 bases at J, leaving 7 bases unmatched. CDR3 size: 16 residues. Germline CDR1 is MGHRA and CDR2 is YSYEKL. CDR3 sequence (DNA): TGCGCCAGCAGCCGTACCGGGACTAGCGGGAGCAACGAGCAGTACTTC. This codes for CASSRTGTSGSNEQYF.

J is TRBJ1-2 and V is TRBV2; D is unresolved. CDR1 SNHLY and CDR2 FYNNEI come from the germline V gene. The CDR3 consists of 13 residues. Trimming cost V 6 bases and J 4 bases, with 12 bases left between them. The CDR3 DNA is TGTGCCAGCAGCCCGTCCCCGGTCTATGGCTACACCTTC. It yields the protein CASSPSPVYGYTF.

The chain recombines TRBV6-5 with TRBJ2-3, with 7 nucleotides matching TRBD1. The V segment lost 2 bases and the J segment 8 bases; nucleotides outside the gene matches: 7. Germline V lookup: CDR1 MNHEY, CDR2 SVGAGI. This CDR3 contains 14 residues. In DNA form, the CDR3 reads TGTGCCAGCAGTTACAGAGGGGGCCGGGGTACGCAGTATTTT. This codes for CASSYRGGRGTQYF.